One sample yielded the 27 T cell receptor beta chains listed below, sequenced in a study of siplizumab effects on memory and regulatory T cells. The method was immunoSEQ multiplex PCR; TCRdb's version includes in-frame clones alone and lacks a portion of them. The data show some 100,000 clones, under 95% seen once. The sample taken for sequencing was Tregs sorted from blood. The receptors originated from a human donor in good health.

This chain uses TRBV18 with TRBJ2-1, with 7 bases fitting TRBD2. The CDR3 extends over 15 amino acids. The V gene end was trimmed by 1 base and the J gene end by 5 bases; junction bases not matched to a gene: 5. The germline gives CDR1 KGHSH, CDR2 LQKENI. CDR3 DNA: TGTGCCAGCTCACCACTAGGCCTAGCGGACAATGAGCAGTTCTTC. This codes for CASSPLGLADNEQFF.

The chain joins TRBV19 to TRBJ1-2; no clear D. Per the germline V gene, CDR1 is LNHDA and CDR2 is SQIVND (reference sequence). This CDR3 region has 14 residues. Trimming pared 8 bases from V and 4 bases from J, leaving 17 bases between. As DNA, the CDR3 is TGTGCCAGTGGATCGGACCTCAGACTCTATGGCTACACCTTC. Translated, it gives CASGSDLRLYGYTF.

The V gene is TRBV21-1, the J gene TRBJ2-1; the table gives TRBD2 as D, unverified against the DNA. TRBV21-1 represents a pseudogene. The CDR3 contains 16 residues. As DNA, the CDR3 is TGTGCCAGCCTTTCCCCCCGCTATAGCTCCTACAATGAGCAGTTCTTC. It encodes CASLSPRYSSYNEQFF.

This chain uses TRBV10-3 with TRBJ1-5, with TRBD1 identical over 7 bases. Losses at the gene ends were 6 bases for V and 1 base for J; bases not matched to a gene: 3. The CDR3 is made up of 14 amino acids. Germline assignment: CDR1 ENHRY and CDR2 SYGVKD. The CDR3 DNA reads TGTGCCATCAGCACGACAGGGAGCAATCAGCCCCAGCATTTT. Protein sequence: CAISTTGSNQPQHF.

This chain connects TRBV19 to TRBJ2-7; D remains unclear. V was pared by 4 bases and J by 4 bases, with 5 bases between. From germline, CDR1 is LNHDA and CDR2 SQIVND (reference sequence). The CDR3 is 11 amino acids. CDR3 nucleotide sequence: TGTGCCAGTAGTAACTCTTACGAGCAGTACTTC. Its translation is CASSNSYEQYF. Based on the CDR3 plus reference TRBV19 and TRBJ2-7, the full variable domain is DGGITQSPKYLFRKEGQNVTLSCEQNLNHDAMYWYRQDPGQGLRLIYYSQIVNDFQKGDIAEGYSVSREKKESFPLTVTSAQKNPTAFYLCASSNSYEQYFGPGTRLTVT.

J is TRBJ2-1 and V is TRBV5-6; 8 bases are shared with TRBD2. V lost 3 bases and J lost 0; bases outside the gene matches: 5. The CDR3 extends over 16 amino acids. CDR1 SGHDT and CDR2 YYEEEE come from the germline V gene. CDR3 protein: CASSSLAGSSYNEQFF. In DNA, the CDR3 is TGTGCCAGCAGCTCTCTAGCGGGCAGCTCCTACAATGAGCAGTTCTTC. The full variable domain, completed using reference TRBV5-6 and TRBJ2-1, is DAGVTQSPTHLIKTRGQQVTLRCSPKSGHDTVSWYQQALGQGPQFIFQYYEEEERQRGNFPDRFSGHQFPNYSSELNVNALLLGDSALYLCASSSLAGSSYNEQFFGPGTRLTVL.

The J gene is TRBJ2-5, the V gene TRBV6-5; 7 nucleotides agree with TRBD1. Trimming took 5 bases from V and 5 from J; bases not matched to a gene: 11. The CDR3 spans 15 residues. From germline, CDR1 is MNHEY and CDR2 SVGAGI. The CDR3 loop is CASSTDRFGGETQYF. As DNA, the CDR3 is TGTGCCAGCAGTACGGACAGGTTCGGTGGGGAGACCCAGTACTTC.

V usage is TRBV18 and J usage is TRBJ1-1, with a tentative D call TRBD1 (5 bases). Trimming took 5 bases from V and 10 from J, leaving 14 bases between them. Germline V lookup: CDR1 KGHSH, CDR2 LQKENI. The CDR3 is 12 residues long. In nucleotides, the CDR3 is TGTGCCAGCTCAGCGGAAGGTCAGGGAGCTTTCTTT. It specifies CASSAEGQGAFF.

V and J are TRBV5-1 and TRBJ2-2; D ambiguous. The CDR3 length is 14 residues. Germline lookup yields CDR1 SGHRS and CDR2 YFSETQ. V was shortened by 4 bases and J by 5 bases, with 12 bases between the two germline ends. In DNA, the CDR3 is TGCGCCAGCAGCCCGGACCTGAGGACCGGGGAGCTGTTTTTT. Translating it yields CASSPDLRTGELFF.

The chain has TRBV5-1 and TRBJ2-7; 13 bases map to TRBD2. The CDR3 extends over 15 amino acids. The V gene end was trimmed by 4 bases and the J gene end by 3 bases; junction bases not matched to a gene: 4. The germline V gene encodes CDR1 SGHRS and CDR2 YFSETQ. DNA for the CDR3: TGCGCCAGCAGCACCGGGACTAGCGGGAACTACGAGCAGTACTTC. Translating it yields CASSTGTSGNYEQYF.

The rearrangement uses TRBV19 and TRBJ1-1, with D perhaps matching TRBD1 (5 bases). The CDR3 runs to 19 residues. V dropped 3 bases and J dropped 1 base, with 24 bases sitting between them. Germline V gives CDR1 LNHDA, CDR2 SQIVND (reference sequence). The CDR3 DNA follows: TGTGCCAGTAGTATTGGGGGGGATCACTCTTTTAGACGGAACACTGAAGCTTTCTTT. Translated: CASSIGGDHSFRRNTEAFF.

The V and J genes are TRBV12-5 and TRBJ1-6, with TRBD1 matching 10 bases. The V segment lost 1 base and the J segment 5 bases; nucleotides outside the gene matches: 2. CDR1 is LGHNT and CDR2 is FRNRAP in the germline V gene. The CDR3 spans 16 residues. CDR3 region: CASGLAGQGDNSPLHF. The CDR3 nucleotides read TGTGCTAGTGGTTTGGCCGGACAGGGGGATAATTCACCCCTCCACTTT.

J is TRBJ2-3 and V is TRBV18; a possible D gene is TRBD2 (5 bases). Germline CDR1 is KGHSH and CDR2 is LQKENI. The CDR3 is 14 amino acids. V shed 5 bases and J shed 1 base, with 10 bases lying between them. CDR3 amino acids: CASSKNGGTDTQYF. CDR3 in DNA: TGTGCCAGCTCAAAAAACGGGGGCACAGATACGCAGTATTTT.

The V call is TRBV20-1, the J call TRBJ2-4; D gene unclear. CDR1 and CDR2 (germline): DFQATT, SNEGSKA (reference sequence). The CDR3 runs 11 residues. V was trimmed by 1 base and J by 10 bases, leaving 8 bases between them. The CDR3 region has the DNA TGCAGTGCTAGAGGACCGGGTATTCAGTACTTC. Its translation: CSARGPGIQYF.

The CDR3 sequence: CSAPQTKGAGGYTF. For the CDR3, the DNA is TGCAGCGCCCCCCAGACGAAAGGGGCCGGTGGCTACACCTTC. The rearrangement joins TRBV29-1 to TRBJ1-2; the D gene is possibly TRBD1 (5 bases). V was shortened by 7 bases and J by 7 bases, with 22 bases between the two germline ends. Germline CDR1 SQVTM, CDR2 ANQGSEA. This CDR3 comprises 14 residues.

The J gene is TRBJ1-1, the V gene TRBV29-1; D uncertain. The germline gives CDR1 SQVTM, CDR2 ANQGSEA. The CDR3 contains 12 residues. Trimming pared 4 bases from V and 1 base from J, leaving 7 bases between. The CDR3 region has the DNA TGCAGCGTTGTAGAACAGAACACTGAAGCTTTCTTT. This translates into CSVVEQNTEAFF.

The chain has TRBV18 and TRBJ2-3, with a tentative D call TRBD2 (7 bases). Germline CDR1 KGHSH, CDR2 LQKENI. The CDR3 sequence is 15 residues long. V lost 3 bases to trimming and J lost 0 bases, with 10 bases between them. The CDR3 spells CASSPRGRSTDTQYF. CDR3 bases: TGTGCCAGCTCACCGCGGGGGCGCAGCACAGATACGCAGTATTTT.

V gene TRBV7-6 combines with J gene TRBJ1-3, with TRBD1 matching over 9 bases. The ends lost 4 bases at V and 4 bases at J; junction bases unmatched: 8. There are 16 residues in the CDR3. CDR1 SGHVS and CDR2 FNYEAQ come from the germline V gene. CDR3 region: CASSSSTGGGGNTIYF. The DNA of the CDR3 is TGTGCCAGCAGCTCGTCAACAGGGGGCGGCGGAAACACCATATATTTT.

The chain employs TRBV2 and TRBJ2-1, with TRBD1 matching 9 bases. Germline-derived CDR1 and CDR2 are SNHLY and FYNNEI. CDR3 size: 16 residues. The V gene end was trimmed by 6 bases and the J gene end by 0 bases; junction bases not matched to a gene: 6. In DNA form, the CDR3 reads TGTGCCAGCAGCGAACCGGGACAGGGCTCCTACAATGAGCAGTTCTTC. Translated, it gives CASSEPGQGSYNEQFF.

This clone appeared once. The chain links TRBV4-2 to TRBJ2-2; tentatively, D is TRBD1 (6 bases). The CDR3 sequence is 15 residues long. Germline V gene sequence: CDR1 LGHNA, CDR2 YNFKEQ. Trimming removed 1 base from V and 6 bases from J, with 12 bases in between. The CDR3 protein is CASSQGSGVAGELFF. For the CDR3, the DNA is TGTGCCAGCAGCCAAGGGTCAGGGGTGGCCGGGGAGCTGTTTTTT.

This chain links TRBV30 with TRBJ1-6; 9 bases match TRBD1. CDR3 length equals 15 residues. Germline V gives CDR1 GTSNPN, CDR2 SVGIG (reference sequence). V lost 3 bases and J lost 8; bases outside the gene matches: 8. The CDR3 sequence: CAWSNRGPRDSPLHF. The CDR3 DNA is TGTGCCTGGAGCAACAGGGGGCCTCGAGATTCACCCCTCCACTTT.

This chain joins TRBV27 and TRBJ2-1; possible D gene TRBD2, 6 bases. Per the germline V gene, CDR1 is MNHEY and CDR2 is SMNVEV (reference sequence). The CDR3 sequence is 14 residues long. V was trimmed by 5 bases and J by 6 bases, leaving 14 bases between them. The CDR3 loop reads CASSGGTWGNEQFF. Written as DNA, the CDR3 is TGTGCCAGCAGTGGGGGGACCTGGGGCAATGAGCAGTTCTTC.

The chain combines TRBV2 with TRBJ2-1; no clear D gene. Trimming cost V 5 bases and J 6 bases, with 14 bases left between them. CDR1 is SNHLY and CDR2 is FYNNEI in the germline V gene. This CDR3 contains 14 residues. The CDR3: CASSPRRGGNEQFF. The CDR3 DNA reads TGTGCCAGCAGTCCCCGGAGAGGCGGCAATGAGCAGTTCTTC.

The CDR3 region is CSVEVRQGNYGYTF. The CDR3 DNA is TGCAGCGTTGAGGTCAGACAGGGGAACTATGGCTACACCTTC. The chain couples TRBV29-1 to TRBJ1-2; 8 bases match TRBD1. V gave up 3 bases and J gave up 2 bases; unmatched junction bases: 5. Germline V gene data show CDR1 as SQVTM and CDR2 as ANQGSEA. This CDR3 is 14 amino acids long.

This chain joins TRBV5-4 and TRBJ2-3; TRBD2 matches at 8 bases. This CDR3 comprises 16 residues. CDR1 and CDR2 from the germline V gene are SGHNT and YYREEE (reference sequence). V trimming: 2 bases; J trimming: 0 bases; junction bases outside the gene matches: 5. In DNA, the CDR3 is TGTGCCAGCAGCTTCCGGTTAGCGGGAAGCACAGATACGCAGTATTTT. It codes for CASSFRLAGSTDTQYF.

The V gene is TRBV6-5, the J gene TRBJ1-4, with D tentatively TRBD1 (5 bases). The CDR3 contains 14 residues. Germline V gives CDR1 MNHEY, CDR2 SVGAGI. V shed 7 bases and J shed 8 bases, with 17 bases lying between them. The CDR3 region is CASTWGRGREKLFF. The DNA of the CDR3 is TGTGCCAGCACCTGGGGGAGGGGTCGGGAAAAACTGTTTTTT.

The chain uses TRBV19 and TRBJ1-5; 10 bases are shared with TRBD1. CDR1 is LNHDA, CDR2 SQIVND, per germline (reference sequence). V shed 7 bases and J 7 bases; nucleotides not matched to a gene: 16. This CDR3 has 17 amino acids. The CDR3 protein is CASTGGRDRGYPQPQHF. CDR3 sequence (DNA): TGTGCCAGTACAGGGGGTCGGGACAGGGGCTACCCCCAGCCCCAGCATTTT.